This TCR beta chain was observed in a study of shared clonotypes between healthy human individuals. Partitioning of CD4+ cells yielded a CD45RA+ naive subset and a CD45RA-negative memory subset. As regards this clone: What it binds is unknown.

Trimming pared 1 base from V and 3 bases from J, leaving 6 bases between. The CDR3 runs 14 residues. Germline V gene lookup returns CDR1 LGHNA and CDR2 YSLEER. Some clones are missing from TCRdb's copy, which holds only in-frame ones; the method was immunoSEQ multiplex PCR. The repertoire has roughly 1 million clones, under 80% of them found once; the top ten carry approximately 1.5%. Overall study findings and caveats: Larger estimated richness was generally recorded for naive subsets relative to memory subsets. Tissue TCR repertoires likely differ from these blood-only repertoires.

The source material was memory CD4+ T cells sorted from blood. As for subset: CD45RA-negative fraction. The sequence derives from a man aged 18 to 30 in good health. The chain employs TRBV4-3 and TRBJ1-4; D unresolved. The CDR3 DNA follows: TGCGCCAGCAGCCAAGGGAACGCTAATGAAAAACTGTTTTTT. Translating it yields CASSQGNANEKLFF.